The 25 T cell receptor beta chains given below trace back to one sample, sequenced in a study of blood T cell repertoires in COVID-19. Measured with immunoSEQ multiplex PCR; TCRdb has only the in-frame clones, and not every one. Found here are roughly 290,000 clones, about 85% of them singletons; the top ten hold about 0.9%. Specimen: peripheral blood. The receptors were sampled from a human donor with COVID-19, enrolled during active disease. The donor label of this sample is uncertain.

The chain has TRBV9 and TRBJ2-3, with TRBD2 matching 14 bases. The ends lost 4 bases at V and 3 bases at J; junction bases unmatched: 10. Germline V lookup: CDR1 SGDLS, CDR2 YYNGEE. The CDR3 loop spans 18 amino acids. CDR3 amino acids: CASSSRLAGGGGTDTQYF. The CDR3 DNA reads as TGTGCCAGCAGCTCCCGACTAGCGGGAGGGGGGGGGACAGATACGCAGTATTTT.

V and J are TRBV5-1 and TRBJ1-4; D may be TRBD1 (5 bases). The CDR3 consists of 15 residues. V lost 5 bases, J lost 0 bases, and 11 bases lay in between. CDR1 and CDR2 (germline): SGHRS, YFSETQ. CDR3 region: CASSRGGATNEKLFF. In nucleotides, the CDR3 is TGCGCCAGCAGTCGCGGGGGAGCAACTAATGAAAAACTGTTTTTT. The variable domain in full, completed from reference TRBV5-1 and TRBJ1-4, reads KAGVTQTPRYLIKTRGQQVTLSCSPISGHRSVSWYQQTPGQGLQFLFEYFSETQRNKGNFPGRFSGRQFSNSRSEMNVSTLELGDSALYLCASSRGGATNEKLFFGSGTQLSVL.

The chain couples TRBV27 to TRBJ2-3, with D possibly TRBD2 on 6 matching bases. The CDR3 covers 15 residues. V lost 4 bases to trimming and J lost 0 bases, with 11 bases between them. Germline-derived CDR1 and CDR2 are MNHEY and SMNVEV (reference sequence). The CDR3 nucleotides are TGTGCCAGCAGTTCCCTTAGCGGTAGCACAGATACGCAGTATTTT. Translation: CASSSLSGSTDTQYF.

V gene TRBV28 combines with J gene TRBJ2-7; 10 bases line up with TRBD2. Trimming took 2 bases from V and 6 from J; bases not matched to a gene: 4. The CDR3 has 14 residues. Germline CDR1 MDHEN, CDR2 SYDVKM. The DNA of the CDR3 is TGTGCCAGCAGTTTAAGTCTAGCGGGAGTCGAGCAGTACTTC. This encodes CASSLSLAGVEQYF.

The CDR3 DNA follows: TGTGCCAGTAGTCCCCGAAGGCGGGAGCCTAACACAGATACGCAGTATTTT. This codes for CASSPRRREPNTDTQYF. The chain links TRBV19 to TRBJ2-3, with 7 bases aligning to TRBD2. The V gene end was trimmed by 5 bases and the J gene end by 2 bases; junction bases not matched to a gene: 13. This CDR3 is built from 17 residues. Germline assignment: CDR1 LNHDA and CDR2 SQIVND (reference sequence).

The V call is TRBV18, the J call TRBJ1-1, with 10 bases matching TRBD1. This CDR3 has 15 residues. Germline lookup yields CDR1 KGHSH and CDR2 LQKENI. The junction had 7 bases not matched to a gene; V was cut back by 3 bases and J by 6 bases. The CDR3 region is CASSPSGQGVAEAFF. The CDR3 nucleotides read TGTGCCAGCTCACCCTCAGGACAGGGGGTGGCTGAAGCTTTCTTT.

This clone has just one count. The genes are TRBV5-8 and TRBJ2-7; 9 bases are shared with TRBD2. The CDR3 sequence is 17 residues long. Germline V gene data show CDR1 as SGHTS and CDR2 as YDEGEE. V gave up 1 base and J gave up 0 bases; unmatched junction bases: 8. The CDR3 DNA sequence: TGTGCCAGCAGCTTGCAAAGAGGGACTAGCAGCTCCTACGAGCAGTACTTC. It specifies CASSLQRGTSSSYEQYF. The full variable domain, its missing parts supplied by reference TRBV5-8 and TRBJ2-7, is EAGVTQSPTHLIKTRGQQATLRCSPISGHTSVYWYQQALGLGLQFLLWYDEGEERNRGNFPPRFSGRQFPNYSSELNVNALELEDSALYLCASSLQRGTSSSYEQYFGPGTRLTVT.

This clone has only one observation. The V and J genes are TRBV28 and TRBJ1-4; D gene uncertain. This CDR3 region has 14 residues. V was pared by 6 bases and J by 5 bases, with 13 bases between. Germline lookup yields CDR1 MDHEN and CDR2 SYDVKM. The CDR3 spells CASSPVDWNEKLFF. In DNA, the CDR3 is TGTGCCAGCAGCCCAGTGGACTGGAATGAAAAACTGTTTTTT. The full variable domain, its missing parts supplied by reference TRBV28 and TRBJ1-4, is DVKVTQSSRYLVKRTGEKVFLECVQDMDHENMFWYRQDPGLGLRLIYFSYDVKMKEKGDIPEGYSVSREKKERFSLILESASTNQTSMYLCASSPVDWNEKLFFGSGTQLSVL.

V gene TRBV19 combines with J gene TRBJ1-5; 10 bases align to TRBD1. Losses at the gene ends were 7 bases for V and 4 bases for J; bases not matched to a gene: 7. The germline V gene encodes CDR1 LNHDA and CDR2 SQIVND (reference sequence). This CDR3 spans 15 amino acids. The CDR3 here is CASTRQGADNQPQHF. CDR3 sequence (DNA): TGTGCCAGTACCAGACAGGGGGCGGATAATCAGCCCCAGCATTTT.

This clone showed up just a few times. This chain uses TRBV12-3 or TRBV12-4 with TRBJ1-1; D is ambiguous. V was pared by 2 bases and J by 1 base, with 5 bases between. This CDR3 region has 13 residues. DNA for the CDR3: TGTGCCAGCAGTTTATGGCAGAACACTGAAGCTTTCTTT. Amino acid sequence: CASSLWQNTEAFF.

The rearrangement uses TRBV6-5 and TRBJ1-2; the D gene is possibly TRBD1 (5 bases). The CDR3 runs to 15 residues. Germline lookup yields CDR1 MNHEY and CDR2 SVGAGI. Deletions cut 5 bases from V and 3 bases from J, with 16 bases between. The chain's CDR3 is CASSNTRAAYYGYTF. The DNA of the CDR3 is TGTGCCAGCAGTAATACCAGGGCCGCCTACTATGGCTACACCTTC.

As DNA, the CDR3 is TGTGCCAGCAGCCACGAGTGGAATGAAAAACTGTTTTTT. It yields the protein CASSHEWNEKLFF. The chain employs TRBV7-9 and TRBJ1-4, with D unresolved. Trimming took 5 bases from V and 5 from J, leaving 9 bases between them. The CDR3 spans 13 residues. The germline CDR1 and CDR2 sequences are SEHNR and FQNEAQ (reference sequence).

The chain couples TRBV7-2 to TRBJ1-3; 7 bases line up with TRBD1. This CDR3 contains 14 residues. The V gene end was trimmed by 3 bases and the J gene end by 7 bases; junction bases not matched to a gene: 6. Germline V gene data show CDR1 as SGHTA and CDR2 as FQGNSA. The CDR3 region is CASSFDRAGNTIYF. The CDR3 DNA reads as TGTGCCAGCAGCTTCGACAGGGCGGGGAACACCATATATTTT.

V usage is TRBV30 and J usage is TRBJ2-2, with TRBD1 matching over 8 bases. The CDR3 loop spans 16 amino acids. Per the germline V gene, CDR1 is GTSNPN and CDR2 is SVGIG (reference sequence). J lost 6 bases, V lost 2 bases, and 11 bases had no gene match. CDR3 nucleotides: TGTGCCTGGAGTCTCCCGACAGGGGCGAGCGCCGGGGAGCTGTTTTTT. Translating it yields CAWSLPTGASAGELFF.

The chain carries TRBV28 and TRBJ2-2; 8 nucleotides match TRBD1. CDR1 and CDR2 (germline): MDHEN, SYDVKM. The CDR3 has 14 amino acids. V lost 10 bases and J lost 0; bases outside the gene matches: 4. CDR3 sequence: CATGGGPNTGELFF. CDR3 bases: TGTGCCACAGGGGGCGGCCCGAACACCGGGGAGCTGTTTTTT.

V usage is TRBV6-4 and J usage is TRBJ2-7, with 13 bases identical to TRBD2. Per germline, CDR1 MRHNA and CDR2 SNTAGT. The CDR3 spans 14 residues. J was trimmed by 7 bases and V by 4 bases; bases with no gene match: 4. The CDR3 region has the DNA TGTGCCAGCAGTGCTTCGGGACTAGCGGGAGAGCAGTACTTC. Its translation: CASSASGLAGEQYF.

The chain is built from TRBV5-8 and TRBJ1-5, with 10 bases matching TRBD1. The length of the CDR3 is 13 residues. Trimming cost V 7 bases and J 6 bases; bases outside gene matches: 4. Germline V gene sequence: CDR1 SGHTS, CDR2 YDEGEE. The CDR3 loop is CASGQGVTQPQHF. The CDR3 DNA sequence: TGTGCCAGCGGACAGGGGGTTACTCAGCCCCAGCATTTT.

The chain recombines TRBV9 with TRBJ2-2, with 7 bases aligning to TRBD2. Trimming removed 4 bases from V and 4 bases from J; junction bases left unmatched: 7. Germline CDR1 reads SGDLS; CDR2 reads YYNGEE. The CDR3 totals 15 residues. The CDR3 DNA sequence: TGTGCCAGCAGCCCCGCGGGAGATCCCACCGGGGAGCTGTTTTTT. Its translation: CASSPAGDPTGELFF.

The chain couples TRBV19 to TRBJ1-2; no firm D call. Germline values: CDR1 LNHDA, CDR2 SQIVND (reference sequence). CDR3 length: 13 amino acids. Trimming cost V 2 bases and J 6 bases, with 10 bases left between them. This CDR3 reads CASSISPVDGYTF. The CDR3 DNA reads TGTGCCAGTAGTATATCCCCCGTCGATGGCTACACCTTC.

This clone was seen a few times. The chain links TRBV2 to TRBJ2-1, with 8 bases fitting TRBD1. The germline CDR1 and CDR2 sequences are SNHLY and FYNNEI. The CDR3 runs to 16 residues. V was pared by 2 bases and J by 4 bases, with 7 bases of the junction left unmatched. Written as DNA, the CDR3 is TGTGCCAGCAGTGAAAGTAAGGACAGGGTTTACAATGAGCAGTTCTTC. The encoded protein is CASSESKDRVYNEQFF.

The rearrangement joins TRBV5-1 to TRBJ2-1; 13 bases fit TRBD2. Looked up from germline, CDR1 is SGHRS and CDR2 is YFSETQ. This CDR3 region has 16 residues. With 0 bases clipped from V and 10 bases from J, the junction kept 7 bases outside the gene matches. The CDR3 region is CASSLGTSGSGGEQFF. CDR3 coding DNA: TGCGCCAGCAGCTTGGGGACTAGCGGGAGTGGGGGCGAGCAGTTCTTC.

V usage is TRBV5-1 and J usage is TRBJ2-7; no firm D call. The germline V and J ends were trimmed by 2 bases and 2 bases, with 14 bases remaining between them. CDR3 length equals 15 residues. Germline CDR1 reads SGHRS; CDR2 reads YFSETQ. The CDR3 DNA reads as TGCGCCAGCAGCTTCGACGGAGTATCAACCTACGAGCAGTACTTC. Translated, it gives CASSFDGVSTYEQYF.

This chain's CDR3 is CASSFGPGTSGSSYEQYF. The DNA of the CDR3 is TGTGCCAGCAGCTTCGGTCCTGGGACTAGCGGGAGCTCCTACGAGCAGTACTTC. The chain recombines TRBV7-3 with TRBJ2-7, with 14 positions matching TRBD2. The germline gives CDR1 SGHTA, CDR2 FQGTGA. V lost 3 bases to trimming and J lost 0 bases; unmatched junction nucleotides: 7. The CDR3 consists of 18 residues.

As regards this clone: This same CDR3 is encoded by further DNA sequences in the sample. The chain joins TRBV28 to TRBJ1-6, with TRBD1 identical over 9 bases. Per germline, CDR1 MDHEN and CDR2 SYDVKM. This CDR3 has 14 amino acids. The V gene end was trimmed by 5 bases and the J gene end by 10 bases; junction bases not matched to a gene: 6. In DNA, the CDR3 is TGTGCCAGCAGTCCGGGACAGGGAACGTCACCCCTCCACTTT. Protein product: CASSPGQGTSPLHF.

The chain couples TRBV11-1 to TRBJ1-2, with D tentatively TRBD1 (5 bases). The germline gives CDR1 SGHAT, CDR2 FQDESV (reference sequence). V was shortened by 5 bases and J by 0 bases, with 13 bases between the two germline ends. The CDR3 sequence is 15 residues long. The CDR3 loop reads CASSLDSNSNYGYTF. CDR3 DNA sequence: TGTGCCAGCAGCCTCGACAGTAATTCTAACTATGGCTACACCTTC.